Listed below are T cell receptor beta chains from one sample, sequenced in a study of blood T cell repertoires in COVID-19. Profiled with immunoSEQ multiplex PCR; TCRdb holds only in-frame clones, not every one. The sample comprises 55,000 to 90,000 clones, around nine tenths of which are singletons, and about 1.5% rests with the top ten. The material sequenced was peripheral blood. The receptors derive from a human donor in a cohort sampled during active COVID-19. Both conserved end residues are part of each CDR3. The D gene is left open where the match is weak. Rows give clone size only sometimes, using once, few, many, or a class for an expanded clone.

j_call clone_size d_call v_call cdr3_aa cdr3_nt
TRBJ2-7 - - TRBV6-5 CASSGGRLYYEQYF TGTGCCAGCAGCGGGGGGCGGCTTTACTACGAGCAGTACTTC
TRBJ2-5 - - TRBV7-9 CASSEATHQETQYF TGTGCCAGCAGCGAGGCTACCCACCAAGAGACCCAGTACTTC
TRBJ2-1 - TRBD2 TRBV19 CASGQIAGAAEQFF TGTGCCAGTGGGCAGATAGCGGGAGCGGCGGAGCAGTTCTTC
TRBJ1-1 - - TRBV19 CASSIVGPYYEAFF TGTGCCAGTAGTATAGTAGGTCCTTACTACGAAGCTTTCTTT
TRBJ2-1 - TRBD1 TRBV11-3 CASSPPYSQGAGNEQFF TGTGCCAGCAGCCCTCCCTATTCACAGGGGGCTGGGAATGAGCAGTTCTTC
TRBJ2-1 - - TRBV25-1 CASSRLGDNEQFF TGTGCCAGCAGTCGACTAGGAGACAATGAGCAGTTCTTC
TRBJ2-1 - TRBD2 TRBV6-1 CASSDPGLAGVDEQFF TGTGCCAGCAGTGACCCGGGACTAGCGGGAGTCGATGAGCAGTTCTTC
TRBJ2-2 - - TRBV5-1 CASSLRDIGGELFF TGCGCCAGCAGCTTGCGGGACATTGGCGGGGAGCTGTTTTTT
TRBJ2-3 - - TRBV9 CASSVKGASTDTQYF TGTGCCAGCAGCGTAAAAGGGGCTAGCACAGATACGCAGTATTTT
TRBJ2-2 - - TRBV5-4 CASSLSVGNTGELFF TGTGCCAGCAGCCTCAGCGTTGGGAACACCGGGGAGCTGTTTTTT
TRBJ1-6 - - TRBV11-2 CASSPRVAQTPLHF TGTGCCAGCAGCCCCAGGGTGGCCCAAACACCCCTCCACTTT
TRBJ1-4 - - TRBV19 CASRMGGLNEKLFF TGTGCCAGTCGGATGGGAGGTCTTAATGAAAAACTGTTTTTT
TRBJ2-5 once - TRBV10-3 CAISDSGGTQETQYF TGTGCCATCAGTGACTCAGGGGGGACCCAAGAGACCCAGTACTTC
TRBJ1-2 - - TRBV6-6 CASSPMSGFDGYTF TGTGCCAGCAGTCCGATGTCGGGGTTCGATGGCTACACCTTC
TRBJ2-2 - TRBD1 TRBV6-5 CASSPGQEVGELFF TGTGCCAGCAGTCCGGGACAGGAGGTCGGGGAGCTGTTTTTT
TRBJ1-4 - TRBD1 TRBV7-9 CASSSRGDEEKLFF TGTGCCAGCAGCTCCAGGGGGGATGAGGAAAAACTGTTTTTT
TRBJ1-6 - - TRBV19 CASSPSDLIRTLHF TGTGCCAGTAGCCCCTCGGACTTAATTCGGACCCTCCACTTT
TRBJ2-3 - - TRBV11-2 CASNPWRDRSTDTQYF TGTGCCAGCAACCCCTGGAGGGACAGAAGCACAGATACGCAGTATTTT
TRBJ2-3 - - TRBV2 CASSLTAVRTDTQYF TGTGCCAGCAGTTTGACAGCTGTACGCACAGATACGCAGTATTTT
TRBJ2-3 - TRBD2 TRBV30 CAWSVRSSGKGDTQYF TGTGCCTGGAGTGTACGGTCTAGCGGGAAGGGGGATACGCAGTATTTT
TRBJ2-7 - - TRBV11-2 CASSPPYAAYGQYF TGTGCCAGCTCCCCCCCCTACGCCGCCTACGGGCAGTACTTC
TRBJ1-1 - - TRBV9 CASSTSVMNTEAFF TGTGCCAGCAGCACCAGTGTTATGAACACTGAAGCTTTCTTT